This passage covers 26 T cell receptor beta chains from one sample sequenced in a study of cytomegalovirus exposure and HLA in healthy donors. It was with 60 Vbeta and 13 Jbeta primers that the PCR ran. Some clones are missing from TCRdb's copy, which holds only in-frame ones; the method was immunoSEQ multiplex PCR. The sample lists some 140,000 clones; roughly three quarters were seen once. The sample was PBMCs. The receptors stem from a man aged 18 to 30 in good health and CMV-seronegative.

This clone was detected a few times. This chain joins TRBV19 and TRBJ1-6; 9 nucleotides agree with TRBD1. Trimming cost V 5 bases and J 9 bases; bases outside gene matches: 2. This CDR3 spans 13 amino acids. Germline V gene lookup returns CDR1 LNHDA and CDR2 SQIVND (reference sequence). The CDR3 DNA follows: TGTGCCAGTAGTGGGACAGGGAGTTCACCCCTCCACTTT. Translation: CASSGTGSSPLHF.

This clone was detected once. The chain links TRBV5-4 to TRBJ2-3, with 7 nucleotides matching TRBD1. The ends lost 4 bases at V and 7 bases at J; junction bases unmatched: 15. Germline assignment: CDR1 SGHNT and CDR2 YYREEE (reference sequence). The CDR3 spans 16 residues. As DNA, the CDR3 is TGTGCCAGCAGCCCTACCGGGGACAGTTCTCTGAATACGCAGTATTTT. Its protein product is CASSPTGDSSLNTQYF.

This chain links TRBV6-1 with TRBJ1-1; D gene ambiguous. This CDR3 is 10 amino acids long. Per the germline V gene, CDR1 is MNHNS and CDR2 is SASEGT. V lost 7 bases, J lost 3 bases, and 3 bases lay in between. CDR3 in DNA: TGTGCCAGCATCGACACTGAAGCTTTCTTT. Translating gives CASIDTEAFF.

This rearrangement joins TRBV21-1 to TRBJ2-4; TRBD2 is the table's D call and was not checked against the DNA. TRBV21-1 is termed a pseudogene. The CDR3 has 13 amino acids. The CDR3 DNA is TGTGCCAGCAGCATTTACCGGGAAAACATTCAGTACTTC. It encodes CASSIYRENIQYF.

The J gene is TRBJ2-5, the V gene TRBV2; 16 bases are shared with TRBD2. The DNA end is a closer match to TRBJ2-7, so the J assignment may be wrong. Germline-derived CDR1 and CDR2 are SNHLY and FYNNEI. The CDR3 has 20 amino acids. The chain's CDR3 is CASSEARGLAGGPESYEQYF. CDR3 in DNA: TGTGCCAGCAGTGAAGCGAGGGGACTAGCGGGGGGGCCTGAATCCTACGAGCAGTACTTC.

The chain employs TRBV2 and TRBJ1-1, with D uncertain. This CDR3 has 12 residues. V dropped 10 bases and J dropped 1 base, with 10 bases sitting between them. Germline loops: CDR1 SNHLY, CDR2 FYNNEI. The CDR3: CATRHRNTEAFF. The CDR3 DNA reads as TGTGCCACAAGACACCGGAACACTGAAGCTTTCTTT.

This clone has only a few counts. The chain recombines TRBV7-2 with TRBJ1-2; D possibly corresponds to TRBD1 (6 bases). Looked up from germline, CDR1 is SGHTA and CDR2 is FQGNSA. The germline V and J ends were trimmed by 3 bases and 3 bases, with 11 bases remaining between them. This CDR3 region has 14 residues. CDR3 protein: CASSFIGGHYGYTF. The CDR3 DNA is TGTGCCAGCAGCTTCATTGGGGGCCACTATGGCTACACCTTC.

In DNA form, the CDR3 reads TGTGCCAGCAGTTTACGGCCGGGTGCCTACGAGCAGTACTTC. Protein sequence: CASSLRPGAYEQYF. The V gene is TRBV27, the J gene TRBJ2-7, with D uncertain. Germline values: CDR1 MNHEY, CDR2 SMNVEV (reference sequence). The V end lost 2 bases, the J end lost 2 bases, and 10 bases lay between the germline ends. The CDR3 length is 14 residues.

The chain joins TRBV28 to TRBJ2-2; 7 positions match TRBD2. The CDR3 consists of 15 residues. Germline CDR1 and CDR2: MDHEN and SYDVKM. V gave up 5 bases and J gave up 4 bases; unmatched junction bases: 7. CDR3 in amino acids: CASSRLALRTGELFF. The CDR3 DNA is TGTGCCAGCAGTCGACTAGCCCTCCGCACCGGGGAGCTGTTTTTT.

This chain links TRBV7-8 with TRBJ1-3; D is unclear. Germline values: CDR1 SGHVS, CDR2 FQNEAQ. Trimming removed 5 bases from V and 8 bases from J, with 25 bases in between. The length of the CDR3 is 17 residues. The CDR3 sequence: CASSASGRLLRVDTIYF. In DNA, the CDR3 is TGTGCCAGCAGCGCGAGTGGGCGTCTCCTGCGTGTGGACACCATATATTTT. The complete variable domain, with remaining parts taken from reference TRBV7-8 and TRBJ1-3, reads GAGVSQSPRYKVAKRGQDVALRCDPISGHVSLFWYQQALGQGPEFLTYFQNEAQLDKSGLPSDRFFAERPEGSVSTLKIQRTQQEDSAVYLCASSASGRLLRVDTIYFGEGSWLTVV.

This chain joins TRBV9 and TRBJ2-5; 15 bases agree with TRBD2. Per the germline V gene, CDR1 is SGDLS and CDR2 is YYNGEE. This CDR3 spans 17 amino acids. J was trimmed by 2 bases and V by 2 bases; bases with no gene match: 4. CDR3 DNA: TGTGCCAGCAGCGTCGGACTAGCGGGGGGGCAACAAGAGACCCAGTACTTC. Its protein is CASSVGLAGGQQETQYF.

The chain uses TRBV5-1 and TRBJ1-6, with 7 positions matching TRBD1. This CDR3 comprises 14 residues. The germline CDR1 and CDR2 sequences are SGHRS and YFSETQ. V lost 6 bases and J lost 7; bases outside the gene matches: 7. CDR3 in DNA: TGCGCCAGCAAAATCCCGGGACAGAATTCACCCCTCCACTTT. Translated: CASKIPGQNSPLHF.

This chain uses TRBV14 with TRBJ2-3, with 9 bases fitting TRBD1. Per the germline V gene, CDR1 is SGHDN and CDR2 is FVKESK. V gave up 2 bases and J gave up 0 bases; unmatched junction bases: 3. The CDR3 is 16 residues long. The CDR3 DNA follows: TGTGCCAGCAGCCAAAGGACAGGGGTTAGCACAGATACGCAGTATTTT. It codes for CASSQRTGVSTDTQYF.

This sequence joins TRBV28 and TRBJ1-2; TRBD1 is a possible D gene (6 bases). V was shortened by 6 bases and J by 5 bases, with 13 bases between the two germline ends. The CDR3 runs 13 residues. Germline CDR1 and CDR2: MDHEN and SYDVKM. The CDR3 region has the DNA TGTGCCAGCAGCCTGGACAGCCTATATGGCTACACCTTC. It encodes CASSLDSLYGYTF.

This clone was seen a few times. J is TRBJ2-7 and V is TRBV15; D is ambiguous. The CDR3 consists of 13 residues. The germline V gene has CDR1 LNHNV and CDR2 YYDKDF (reference sequence). V lost 0 bases, J lost 5 bases, and 8 bases lay in between. The CDR3 DNA reads as TGTGCCACCAGCAGAGATCTAAGAGACGAGCAGTACTTC. Its protein is CATSRDLRDEQYF.

In this sample, this clone turned up a few times. This chain links TRBV4-3 with TRBJ1-1; a weak D match, TRBD1 (5 bases). Germline-derived CDR1 and CDR2 are LGHNA and YSLEER. Trimming left V 0 bases short and J 2 bases short, with 10 bases between. The CDR3 is 15 amino acids. The CDR3 region is CASSQDRDLNTEAFF. The CDR3 region has the DNA TGCGCCAGCAGCCAAGACAGGGACTTAAACACTGAAGCTTTCTTT.

The chain is built from TRBV27 and TRBJ1-1; a weak D match, TRBD1 (6 bases). Trimming cost V 7 bases and J 5 bases, with 20 bases left between them. Germline assignment: CDR1 MNHEY and CDR2 SMNVEV (reference sequence). CDR3 length: 15 amino acids. CDR3 sequence reads: CASTQRGGARTEAFF. The CDR3 DNA sequence: TGTGCCAGCACCCAACGCGGGGGGGCTCGGACTGAAGCTTTCTTT.

V gene TRBV7-2 combines with J gene TRBJ1-1, with TRBD1 matching over 8 bases. The germline gives CDR1 SGHTA, CDR2 FQGNSA. The CDR3 loop spans 14 amino acids. The V and J ends lost 2 bases and 5 bases, in that order; junction bases with no gene match: 4. The CDR3 reads CASSLLQGGTEAFF. In DNA form, the CDR3 reads TGTGCCAGCAGCTTACTACAGGGGGGGACTGAAGCTTTCTTT.

The V call is TRBV6-1, the J call TRBJ1-6; a possible D gene is TRBD1 (5 bases). The CDR3 totals 19 residues. Trimming removed 2 bases at V and 0 bases at J, with 17 bases between. Per germline, CDR1 MNHNS and CDR2 SASEGT. CDR3 bases: TGTGCCAGCAGTGAACTGCCAGGGATTGTCAGCTCCTATAATTCACCCCTCCACTTT. Translating it yields CASSELPGIVSSYNSPLHF.

The chain combines TRBV19 with TRBJ1-4; 9 bases align to TRBD1. CDR1 LNHDA and CDR2 SQIVND come from the germline V gene (reference sequence). The CDR3 runs 14 residues. The trim removed 7 bases at V and 7 bases at J, leaving 7 bases unmatched. This chain's CDR3 is CASTYRGLGEKLFF. For the CDR3, the DNA is TGTGCCAGTACCTACAGGGGGCTTGGTGAAAAACTGTTTTTT.

The V and J genes are TRBV7-3 and TRBJ2-1, with 10 positions matching TRBD2. CDR3 length: 15 amino acids. Trimming removed 0 bases from V and 4 bases from J; junction bases left unmatched: 0. The V gene's germline CDR1 is SGHTA and CDR2 FQGTGA. CDR3 coding DNA: TGTGCCAGCAGCTTAACAGCGGGGGGGTACAATGAGCAGTTCTTC. Protein: CASSLTAGGYNEQFF.

This sequence joins TRBV7-9 and TRBJ1-6; D is uncertain. This CDR3 has 14 residues. Germline assignment: CDR1 SEHNR and CDR2 FQNEAQ (reference sequence). The V gene lost 5 bases and the J gene lost 5 bases, with 10 bases spanning the gap. The CDR3 reads CASSDTGNNSPLHF. The CDR3 DNA reads TGTGCCAGCAGCGACACCGGGAATAATTCACCCCTCCACTTT.

As DNA, the CDR3 is TGCGCCAGCAGCTTGGAAGGGCAGGGAAGTCAGCCCCAGCATTTT. It translates to CASSLEGQGSQPQHF. The chain is built from TRBV5-1 and TRBJ1-5; D might be TRBD1 (5 bases). Germline CDR1 reads SGHRS; CDR2 reads YFSETQ. CDR3 length: 15 residues. The germline V and J ends were trimmed by 0 bases and 6 bases, with 13 bases remaining between them.

The chain employs TRBV2 and TRBJ2-5; D perhaps matches TRBD1 (6 bases). V lost 4 bases, J lost 5 bases, and 17 bases lay in between. The CDR3 runs 15 residues. The germline V gene has CDR1 SNHLY and CDR2 FYNNEI. This CDR3 is CASSAGAGAHETQYF. As DNA, the CDR3 is TGTGCCAGCAGTGCCGGGGCAGGGGCCCATGAGACCCAGTACTTC.

The chain employs TRBV7-2 and TRBJ1-1; 7 positions match TRBD1. Germline V gene lookup returns CDR1 SGHTA and CDR2 FQGNSA. The CDR3 covers 15 residues. V shed 2 bases, J shed 2 bases, and the junction held 5 bases outside the gene matches. The CDR3 loop reads CASSLTGTENTEAFF. As DNA, the CDR3 is TGTGCCAGCAGCTTAACCGGGACAGAAAACACTGAAGCTTTCTTT.

The CDR3: CASSHWGQSNYGYTF. CDR3 coding DNA: TGCGCCAGCAGCCATTGGGGCCAGTCAAATTATGGCTACACCTTC. The J gene is TRBJ1-2, the V gene TRBV4-1; D possibly corresponds to TRBD1 (5 bases). Per the germline V gene, CDR1 is MGHRA and CDR2 is YSYEKL. With 3 bases removed from V and 5 bases from J, the gap between germline ends came to 16 bases. The CDR3 is 15 residues long.